This TCR beta chain was recovered during a study of cytomegalovirus exposure and HLA in healthy donors. Study-wide results and caveats: DRB1 had the most TCR associations and HLA-C the fewest, a later analysis found, with rates varying by HLA locus. Rarity held for most TCR sequences, but there were some public TCRs that occurred in many donors.

Primers included in the PCR were 60 Vbeta and 13 Jbeta primers. Some clones are missing from TCRdb's copy, which holds only in-frame ones; the method was immunoSEQ multiplex PCR. The data contain more than 150,000 clones, approximately 78% of them singletons. Likely unrecorded immune exposures existed in these nominally healthy donors. The V and J ends lost 6 bases and 0 bases respectively, with 8 bases between them. The CDR3 has 14 residues. Germline V gives CDR1 SGHVS, CDR2 FNYEAQ. With regard to this clone: Its antigen is as yet unknown.

The receptor was derived from a male donor in good health and CMV-seronegative. The sequencing sample was made of PBMCs. The chain is built from TRBV7-6 and TRBJ2-2; possible D gene TRBD1, 6 bases. DNA of the CDR3: TGTGCCAGCAGGGGGACAACGAACACCGGGGAGCTGTTTTTT. Translated: CASRGTTNTGELFF. Complete variable domain (other parts from reference TRBV7-6 and TRBJ2-2): GAGVSQSPRYKVTKRGQDVALRCDPISGHVSLYWYRQALGQGPEFLTYFNYEAQQDKSGLPNDRFSAERPEGSISTLTIQRTEQRDSAMYRCASRGTTNTGELFFGEGSRLTVL.